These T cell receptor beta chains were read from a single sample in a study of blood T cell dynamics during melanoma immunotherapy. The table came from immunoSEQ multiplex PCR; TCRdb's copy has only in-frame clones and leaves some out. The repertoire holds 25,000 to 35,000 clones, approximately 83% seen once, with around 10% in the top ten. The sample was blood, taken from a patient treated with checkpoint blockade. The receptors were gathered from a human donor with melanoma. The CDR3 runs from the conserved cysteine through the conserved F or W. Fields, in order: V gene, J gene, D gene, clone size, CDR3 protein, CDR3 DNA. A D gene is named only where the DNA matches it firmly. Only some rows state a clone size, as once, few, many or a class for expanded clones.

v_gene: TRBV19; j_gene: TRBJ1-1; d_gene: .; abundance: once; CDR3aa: CASSIWAWQLTEAFF; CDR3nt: TGTGCCAGTAGTATATGGGCGTGGCAGCTCACTGAAGCTTTCTTT
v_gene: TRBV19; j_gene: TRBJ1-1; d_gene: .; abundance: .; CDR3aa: CASSGQINTEAFF; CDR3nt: TGTGCCAGTTCTGGACAGATAAACACTGAAGCTTTCTTT
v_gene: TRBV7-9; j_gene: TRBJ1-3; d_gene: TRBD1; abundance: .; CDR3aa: CASSLVQGTGNTIYF; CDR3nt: TGTGCCAGCAGCTTAGTACAGGGGACTGGAAACACCATATATTTT
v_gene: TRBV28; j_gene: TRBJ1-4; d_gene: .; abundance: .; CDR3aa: CASSSPGVQVVKLFF; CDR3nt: TGTGCCAGCAGCTCCCCCGGAGTGCAAGTCGTGAAACTGTTTTTT
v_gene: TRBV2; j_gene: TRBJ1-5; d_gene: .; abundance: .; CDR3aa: CASTLTVSYSNQPQHF; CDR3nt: TGTGCCAGCACCTTGACAGTGTCCTATAGCAATCAGCCCCAGCATTTT
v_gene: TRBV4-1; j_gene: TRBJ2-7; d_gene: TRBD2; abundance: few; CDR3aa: CASSQDARTSAEQYF; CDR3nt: TGCGCCAGCAGCCAAGATGCCCGGACTAGTGCCGAGCAGTACTTC
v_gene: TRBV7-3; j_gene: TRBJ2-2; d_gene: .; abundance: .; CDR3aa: CASSSEGAGELFF; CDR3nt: TGTGCCAGCAGCTCCGAAGGGGCCGGGGAGCTGTTTTTT
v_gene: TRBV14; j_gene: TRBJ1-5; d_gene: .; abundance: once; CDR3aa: CASRQSGINQPQHF; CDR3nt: TGTGCCAGCAGGCAGTCGGGTATCAATCAGCCCCAGCATTTT
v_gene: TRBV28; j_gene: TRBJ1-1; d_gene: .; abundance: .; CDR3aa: CASSLGGQGTEAFF; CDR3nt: TGTGCCAGCAGTTTAGGGGGGCAAGGCACTGAAGCTTTCTTT
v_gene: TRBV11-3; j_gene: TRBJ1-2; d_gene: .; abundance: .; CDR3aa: CASSLATPDGHQTFYGYTF; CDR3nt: TGTGCCAGCAGCTTAGCCACGCCCGACGGACACCAGACTTTCTATGGCTACACCTTC
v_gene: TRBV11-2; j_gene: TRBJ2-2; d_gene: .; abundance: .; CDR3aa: CANDYTGELFF; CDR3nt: TGTGCCAACGATTACACCGGGGAGCTGTTTTTT
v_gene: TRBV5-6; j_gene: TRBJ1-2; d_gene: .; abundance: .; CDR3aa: CASSLNPRESYGYTF; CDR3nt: TGTGCCAGCAGCTTGAACCCCAGGGAATCTTATGGCTACACCTTC